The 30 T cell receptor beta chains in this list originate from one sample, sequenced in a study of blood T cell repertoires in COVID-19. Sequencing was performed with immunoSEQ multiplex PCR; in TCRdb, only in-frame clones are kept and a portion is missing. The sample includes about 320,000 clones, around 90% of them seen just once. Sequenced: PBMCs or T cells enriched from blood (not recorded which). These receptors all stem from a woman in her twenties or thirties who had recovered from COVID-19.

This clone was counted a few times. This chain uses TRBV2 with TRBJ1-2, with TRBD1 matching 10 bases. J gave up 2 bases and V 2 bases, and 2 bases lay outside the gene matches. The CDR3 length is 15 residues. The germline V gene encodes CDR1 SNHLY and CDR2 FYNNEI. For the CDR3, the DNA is TGTGCCAGCAGTGAAAGGACAGGGGGGAACTATGGCTACACCTTC. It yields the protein CASSERTGGNYGYTF.

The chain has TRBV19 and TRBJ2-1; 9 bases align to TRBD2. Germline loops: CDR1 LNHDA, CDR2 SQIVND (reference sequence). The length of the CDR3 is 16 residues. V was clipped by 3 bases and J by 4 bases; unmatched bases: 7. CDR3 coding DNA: TGTGCCAGTAGTATCTTCGGCGGGGGGGCTTACAATGAGCAGTTCTTC. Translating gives CASSIFGGGAYNEQFF.

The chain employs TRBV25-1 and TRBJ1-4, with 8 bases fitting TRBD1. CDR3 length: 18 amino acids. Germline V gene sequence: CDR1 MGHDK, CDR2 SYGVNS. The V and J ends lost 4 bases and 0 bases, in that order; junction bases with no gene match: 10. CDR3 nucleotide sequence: TGTGCCAGCAGTGGACGGACAGGGAGAAGAGCAACTAATGAAAAACTGTTTTTT. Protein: CASSGRTGRRATNEKLFF.

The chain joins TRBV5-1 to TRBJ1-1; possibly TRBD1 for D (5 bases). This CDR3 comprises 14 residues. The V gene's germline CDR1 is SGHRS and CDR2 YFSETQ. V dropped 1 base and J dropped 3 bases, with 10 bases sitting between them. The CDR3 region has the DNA TGCGCCAGCAGCTTGTTCAGGGTTGACACTGAAGCTTTCTTT. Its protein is CASSLFRVDTEAFF.

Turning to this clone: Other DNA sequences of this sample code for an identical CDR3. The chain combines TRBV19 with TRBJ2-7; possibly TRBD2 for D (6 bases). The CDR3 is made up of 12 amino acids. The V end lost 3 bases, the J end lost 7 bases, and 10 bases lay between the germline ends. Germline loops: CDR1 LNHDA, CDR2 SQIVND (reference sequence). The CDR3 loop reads CASSISGDEQYF. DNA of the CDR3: TGTGCCAGTAGTATCTCGGGGGATGAGCAGTACTTC. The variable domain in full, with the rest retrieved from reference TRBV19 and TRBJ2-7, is DGGITQSPKYLFRKEGQNVTLSCEQNLNHDAMYWYRQDPGQGLRLIYYSQIVNDFQKGDIAEGYSVSREKKESFPLTVTSAQKNPTAFYLCASSISGDEQYFGPGTRLTVT.

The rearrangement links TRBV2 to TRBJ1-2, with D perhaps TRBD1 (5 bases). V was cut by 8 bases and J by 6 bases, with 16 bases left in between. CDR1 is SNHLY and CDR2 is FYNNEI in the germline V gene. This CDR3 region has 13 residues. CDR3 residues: CASDVSWGDGYTF. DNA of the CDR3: TGTGCCAGCGATGTATCCTGGGGGGATGGCTACACCTTC.

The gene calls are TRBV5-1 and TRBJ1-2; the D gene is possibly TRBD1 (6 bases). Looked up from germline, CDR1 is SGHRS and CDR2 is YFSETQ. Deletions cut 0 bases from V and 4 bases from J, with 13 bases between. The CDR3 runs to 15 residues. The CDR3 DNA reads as TGCGCCAGCAGCTTGGAATGGGACACTTTCTATGGCTACACCTTC. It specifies CASSLEWDTFYGYTF. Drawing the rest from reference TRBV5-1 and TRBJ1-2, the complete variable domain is KAGVTQTPRYLIKTRGQQVTLSCSPISGHRSVSWYQQTPGQGLQFLFEYFSETQRNKGNFPGRFSGRQFSNSRSEMNVSTLELGDSALYLCASSLEWDTFYGYTFGSGTRLTVV.

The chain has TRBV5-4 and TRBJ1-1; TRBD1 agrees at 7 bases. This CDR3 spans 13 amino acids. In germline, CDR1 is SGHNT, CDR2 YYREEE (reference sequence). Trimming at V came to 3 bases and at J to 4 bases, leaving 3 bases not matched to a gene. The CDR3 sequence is CASSWPGGTEAFF. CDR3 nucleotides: TGTGCCAGCAGCTGGCCAGGGGGCACTGAAGCTTTCTTT.

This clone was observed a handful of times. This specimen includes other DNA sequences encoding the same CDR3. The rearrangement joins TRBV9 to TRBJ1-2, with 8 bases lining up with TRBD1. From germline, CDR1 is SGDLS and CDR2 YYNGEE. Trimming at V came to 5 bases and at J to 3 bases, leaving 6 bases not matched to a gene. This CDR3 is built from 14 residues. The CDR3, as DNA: TGTGCCAGCAGTGACGGACAGGGCCACTATGGCTACACCTTC. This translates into CASSDGQGHYGYTF.

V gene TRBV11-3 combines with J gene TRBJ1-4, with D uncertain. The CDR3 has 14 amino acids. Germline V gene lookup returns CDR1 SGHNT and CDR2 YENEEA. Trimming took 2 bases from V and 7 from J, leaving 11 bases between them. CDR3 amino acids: CASSLIRESEKLFF. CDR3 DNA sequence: TGTGCCAGCAGCTTAATTCGGGAGAGTGAAAAACTGTTTTTT.

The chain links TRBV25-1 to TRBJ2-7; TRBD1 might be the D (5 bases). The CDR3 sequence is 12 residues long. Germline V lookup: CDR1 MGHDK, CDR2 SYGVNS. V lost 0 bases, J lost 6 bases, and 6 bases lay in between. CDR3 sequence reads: CASSEYGAEQYF. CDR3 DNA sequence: TGTGCCAGCAGTGAATATGGGGCCGAGCAGTACTTC.

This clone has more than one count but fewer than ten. DNA of the CDR3: TGCGCCAGCAGCTCTCCGGGACAGGGGATCCACGAGCAGTACTTC. It yields the protein CASSSPGQGIHEQYF. The V gene is TRBV5-1, the J gene TRBJ2-7, with 10 bases identical to TRBD1. The germline V gene encodes CDR1 SGHRS and CDR2 YFSETQ. CDR3 length: 15 amino acids. The V gene end was trimmed by 3 bases and the J gene end by 5 bases; junction bases not matched to a gene: 8. Using reference TRBV5-1 and TRBJ2-7 for the parts outside the CDR3, the full variable domain is KAGVTQTPRYLIKTRGQQVTLSCSPISGHRSVSWYQQTPGQGLQFLFEYFSETQRNKGNFPGRFSGRQFSNSRSEMNVSTLELGDSALYLCASSSPGQGIHEQYFGPGTRLTVT.

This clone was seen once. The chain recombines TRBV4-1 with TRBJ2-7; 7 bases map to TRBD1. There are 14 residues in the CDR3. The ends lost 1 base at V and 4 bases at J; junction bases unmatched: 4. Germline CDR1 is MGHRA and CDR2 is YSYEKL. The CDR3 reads CASSQAAGGYEQYF. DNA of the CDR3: TGCGCCAGCAGCCAAGCCGCAGGGGGTTACGAGCAGTACTTC.

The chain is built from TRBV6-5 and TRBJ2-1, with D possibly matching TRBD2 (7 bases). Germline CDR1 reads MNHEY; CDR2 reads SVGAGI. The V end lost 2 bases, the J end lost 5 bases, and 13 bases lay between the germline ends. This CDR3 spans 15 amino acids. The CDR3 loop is CASSYTRGADNEQFF. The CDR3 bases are TGTGCCAGCAGTTACACCCGGGGGGCCGACAATGAGCAGTTCTTC.

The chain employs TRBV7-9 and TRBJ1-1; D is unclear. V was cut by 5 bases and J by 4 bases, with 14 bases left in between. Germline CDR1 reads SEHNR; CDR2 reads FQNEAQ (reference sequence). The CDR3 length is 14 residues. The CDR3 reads CASSPEGRSTEAFF. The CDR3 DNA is TGTGCCAGCAGCCCTGAAGGCAGGTCCACTGAAGCTTTCTTT.

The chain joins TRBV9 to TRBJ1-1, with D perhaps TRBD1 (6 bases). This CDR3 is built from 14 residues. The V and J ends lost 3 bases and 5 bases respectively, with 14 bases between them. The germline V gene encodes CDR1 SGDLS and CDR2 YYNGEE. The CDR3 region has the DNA TGTGCCAGCAGCGCGGGGGGCTCGCCGACTGAAGCTTTCTTT. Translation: CASSAGGSPTEAFF.

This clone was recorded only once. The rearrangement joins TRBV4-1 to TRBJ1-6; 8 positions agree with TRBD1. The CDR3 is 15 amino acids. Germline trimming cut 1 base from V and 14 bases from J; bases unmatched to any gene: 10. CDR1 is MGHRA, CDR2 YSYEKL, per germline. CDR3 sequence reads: CASSQVGQGGDSLHF. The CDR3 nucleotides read TGCGCCAGCAGCCAAGTTGGACAGGGTGGGGACTCCCTCCACTTT.

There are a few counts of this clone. CDR3 bases: TGCGCCAGCAGCCCGGCGGGAACGAACACTGAAGCTTTCTTT. This gives the protein CASSPAGTNTEAFF. The chain employs TRBV5-1 and TRBJ1-1; no clear D gene. Trimming removed 4 bases from V and 1 base from J, with 11 bases in between. This CDR3 comprises 14 residues. Germline V gene data show CDR1 as SGHRS and CDR2 as YFSETQ.

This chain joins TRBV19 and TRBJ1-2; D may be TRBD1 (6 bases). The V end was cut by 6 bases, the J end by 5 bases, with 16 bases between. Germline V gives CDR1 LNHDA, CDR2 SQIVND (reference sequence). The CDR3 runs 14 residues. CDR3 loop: CASRRVAGEYGYTF. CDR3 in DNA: TGTGCCAGTAGACGGGTGGCAGGGGAGTATGGCTACACCTTC.

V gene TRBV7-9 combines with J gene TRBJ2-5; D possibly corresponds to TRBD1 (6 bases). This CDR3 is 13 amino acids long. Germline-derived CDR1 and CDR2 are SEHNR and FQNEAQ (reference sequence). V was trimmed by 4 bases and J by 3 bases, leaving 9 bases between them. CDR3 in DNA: TGTGCCAGCAGCTCCAGGGGAAAAGAGACCCAGTACTTC. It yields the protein CASSSRGKETQYF.

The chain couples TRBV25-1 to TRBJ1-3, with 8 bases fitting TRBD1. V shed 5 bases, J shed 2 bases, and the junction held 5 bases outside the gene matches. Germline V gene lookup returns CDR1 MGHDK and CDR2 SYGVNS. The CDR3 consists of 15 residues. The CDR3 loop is CASSTGGGPGNTIYF. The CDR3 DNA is TGTGCCAGCAGTACAGGGGGAGGTCCTGGAAACACCATATATTTT.

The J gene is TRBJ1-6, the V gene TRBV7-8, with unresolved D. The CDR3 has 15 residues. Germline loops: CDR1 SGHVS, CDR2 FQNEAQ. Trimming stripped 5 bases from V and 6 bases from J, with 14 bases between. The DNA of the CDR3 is TGTGCCAGCAGCGGCGCCGGCGGCTCTAATTCACCCCTCCACTTT. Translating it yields CASSGAGGSNSPLHF.

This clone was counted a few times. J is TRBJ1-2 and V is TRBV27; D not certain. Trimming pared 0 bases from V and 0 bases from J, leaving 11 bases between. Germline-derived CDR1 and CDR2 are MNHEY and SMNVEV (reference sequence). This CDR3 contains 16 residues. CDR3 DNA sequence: TGTGCCAGCAGTTTATCGGGGAGCCCCCCTAACTATGGCTACACCTTC. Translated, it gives CASSLSGSPPNYGYTF.

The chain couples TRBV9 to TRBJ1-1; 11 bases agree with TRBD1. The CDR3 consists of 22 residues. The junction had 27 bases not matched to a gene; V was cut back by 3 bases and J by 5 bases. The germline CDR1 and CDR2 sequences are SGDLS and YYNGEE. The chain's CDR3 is CASSAAPRSNAGQGAPGTEAFF. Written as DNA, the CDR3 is TGTGCCAGCAGCGCGGCCCCTAGATCTAACGCAGGACAGGGGGCTCCGGGGACTGAAGCTTTCTTT. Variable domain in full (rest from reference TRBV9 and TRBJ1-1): DSGVTQTPKHLITATGQRVTLRCSPRSGDLSVYWYQQSLDQGLQFLIQYYNGEERAKGNILERFSAQQFPDLHSELNLSSLELGDSALYFCASSAAPRSNAGQGAPGTEAFFGQGTRLTVV.

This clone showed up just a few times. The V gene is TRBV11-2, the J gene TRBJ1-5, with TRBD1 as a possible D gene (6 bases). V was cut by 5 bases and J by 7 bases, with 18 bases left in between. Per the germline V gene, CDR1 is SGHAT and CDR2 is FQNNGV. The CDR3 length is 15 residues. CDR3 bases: TGTGCCAGCAGCCCTGGGGGCGGGGGTAGACAGCCCCAGCATTTT. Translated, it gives CASSPGGGGRQPQHF.

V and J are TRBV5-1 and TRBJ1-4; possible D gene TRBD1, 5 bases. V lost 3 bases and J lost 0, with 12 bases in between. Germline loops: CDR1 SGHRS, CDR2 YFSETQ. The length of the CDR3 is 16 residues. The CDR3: CASSSSGPSTNEKLFF. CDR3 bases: TGCGCCAGCAGCTCGTCAGGGCCTTCAACTAATGAAAAACTGTTTTTT.

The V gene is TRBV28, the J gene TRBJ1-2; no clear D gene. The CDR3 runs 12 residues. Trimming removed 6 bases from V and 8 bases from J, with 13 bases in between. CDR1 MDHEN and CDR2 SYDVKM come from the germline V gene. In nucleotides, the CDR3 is TGTGCCAGCAGAGCGACCCCCCGGGGCTACACCTTC. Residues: CASRATPRGYTF.

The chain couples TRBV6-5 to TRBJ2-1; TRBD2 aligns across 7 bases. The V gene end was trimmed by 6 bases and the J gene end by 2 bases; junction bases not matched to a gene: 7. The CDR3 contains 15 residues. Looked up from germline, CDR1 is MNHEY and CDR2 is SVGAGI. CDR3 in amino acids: CASSRGDPPYNEQFF. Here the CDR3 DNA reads TGTGCCAGCAGCCGGGGGGATCCCCCCTACAATGAGCAGTTCTTC.

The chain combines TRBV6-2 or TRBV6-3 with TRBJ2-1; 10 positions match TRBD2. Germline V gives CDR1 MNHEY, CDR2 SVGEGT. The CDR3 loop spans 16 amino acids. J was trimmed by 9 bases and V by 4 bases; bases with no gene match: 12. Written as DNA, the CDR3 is TGTGCCAGCAGTTCCGCCTCTAGCGGGGGACCAAGTGAGCAGTTCTTC. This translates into CASSSASSGGPSEQFF.

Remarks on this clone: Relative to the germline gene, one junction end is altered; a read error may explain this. CDR3 in DNA: TGTGCCAGCTCCCCACGGCAGGGGGAGAACACTGAAGCTTTCTTT. Protein sequence: CASSPRQGENTEAFF. This chain joins TRBV18 and TRBJ1-1, with 7 bases identical to TRBD1. This CDR3 contains 15 residues. The germline gives CDR1 KGHSH, CDR2 LQKENI.